A single sample gave rise to the 14 T cell receptor beta chains below, sequenced in a study of shared clonotypes between healthy human individuals. Sequencing used immunoSEQ multiplex PCR; TCRdb keeps in-frame clones, though not all of them. Of about 600,000 clones listed, roughly four fifths are singletons. The sample comprised PBMCs. The receptors were gathered from a woman in her thirties or forties in good health. Some clones in this sample may be carry-over from other donors' samples.

This clone has just a few counts. The V and J genes are TRBV28 and TRBJ1-1; D gene uncertain. The CDR3 sequence is 15 residues long. Germline V gives CDR1 MDHEN, CDR2 SYDVKM. Trimming left V 6 bases short and J 0 bases short, with 14 bases between. CDR3 in DNA: TGTGCCAGCAGAATGATCCGCCTTATGAACACTGAAGCTTTCTTT. Encoded protein: CASRMIRLMNTEAFF. The full variable domain, rest sourced from reference TRBV28 and TRBJ1-1, is DVKVTQSSRYLVKRTGEKVFLECVQDMDHENMFWYRQDPGLGLRLIYFSYDVKMKEKGDIPEGYSVSREKKERFSLILESASTNQTSMYLCASRMIRLMNTEAFFGQGTRLTVV.

J is TRBJ2-5 and V is TRBV7-2, with 7 bases fitting TRBD1. The trim removed 5 bases at V and 2 bases at J, leaving 11 bases unmatched. The CDR3 runs to 16 residues. Germline CDR1 reads SGHTA; CDR2 reads FQGNSA. CDR3: CASSPRVGRGQETQYF. Written as DNA, the CDR3 is TGTGCCAGCAGCCCCCGCGTCGGCAGGGGGCAAGAGACCCAGTACTTC.

This clone showed up just once. A read error may produce the germline difference seen at one junction end. The V gene is TRBV6-6, the J gene TRBJ2-7; D is uncertain. This CDR3 is built from 12 residues. CDR1 and CDR2 from the germline V gene are MNHNY and SVGAGI (reference sequence). CDR3 sequence reads: CAISAGSYEQYF. In DNA, the CDR3 is TGTGCCATCAGTGCCGGATCCTACGAGCAGTACTTC.

The rearrangement links TRBV27 to TRBJ1-3; TRBD1 is a possible D gene (6 bases). The CDR3 extends over 15 amino acids. The germline V gene encodes CDR1 MNHEY and CDR2 SMNVEV (reference sequence). Trimming removed 6 bases at V and 0 bases at J, with 12 bases between. This CDR3 reads CASSRDRRSGNTIYF. CDR3 in DNA: TGTGCCAGCAGCCGCGACAGGCGCTCTGGAAACACCATATATTTT.

This chain uses TRBV28 with TRBJ1-4; 7 nucleotides agree with TRBD1. Germline CDR1 and CDR2: MDHEN and SYDVKM. Unmatched junction bases numbered 7, after V lost 2 bases and J lost 7 bases. The length of the CDR3 is 15 residues. CDR3 in DNA: TGTGCCAGCAGTTTAGGGGCAGGGGGGGGTGAAAAACTGTTTTTT. This translates into CASSLGAGGGEKLFF.

V is TRBV2 and J is TRBJ2-7, with 9 bases matching TRBD1. CDR1 is SNHLY, CDR2 FYNNEI, per germline. This CDR3 has 14 amino acids. Germline trimming cut 6 bases from V and 1 base from J; bases unmatched to any gene: 4. The CDR3 bases are TGTGCCAGCAGAGCCGGGACAGGGTCCTACGAGCAGTACTTC. Translation gives CASRAGTGSYEQYF.

V is TRBV7-9 and J is TRBJ2-6, with D possibly matching TRBD2 (6 bases). CDR1 and CDR2 (germline): SEHNR, FQNEAQ (reference sequence). V dropped 4 bases and J dropped 0 bases, with 13 bases sitting between them. CDR3 length: 17 amino acids. The CDR3 nucleotides read TGTGCCAGCAGCTCTCGGGGGACGGTCTCTGGGGCCAACGTCCTGACTTTC. It encodes CASSSRGTVSGANVLTF.

For this clone: Other DNA sequences in this sample translate to the same CDR3. The chain uses TRBV27 and TRBJ1-2, with D perhaps TRBD1 (6 bases). Germline V gene data show CDR1 as MNHEY and CDR2 as SMNVEV (reference sequence). The germline V and J ends were trimmed by 5 bases and 0 bases, with 10 bases remaining between them. CDR3 size: 14 residues. CDR3 nucleotides: TGTGCCAGCAGTCCCCGACAGGCTAACTATGGCTACACCTTC. It specifies CASSPRQANYGYTF.

As regards this clone: The same CDR3 also results from other DNA sequences found in this sample. J is TRBJ2-1 and V is TRBV15; D is unresolved. The CDR3 loop spans 13 amino acids. Germline-derived CDR1 and CDR2 are LNHNV and YYDKDF (reference sequence). Between the trimmed V and J ends, which lost 0 bases and 3 bases, there was a span of 3 bases. The CDR3 sequence: CATSRDSYNEQFF. CDR3 bases: TGTGCCACCAGCAGAGACAGCTACAATGAGCAGTTCTTC.

The J gene is TRBJ2-7, the V gene TRBV2; D may match TRBD1 or TRBD2 (5 bases each). Per the germline V gene, CDR1 is SNHLY and CDR2 is FYNNEI. The ends were cut back, 4 bases at V and 6 bases at J, with 13 bases in the middle. The CDR3 loop spans 13 amino acids. CDR3 in amino acids: CASSAQGEGEQYF. CDR3 in DNA: TGTGCCAGCAGTGCCCAGGGTGAGGGCGAGCAGTACTTC.

The chain has TRBV11-2 and TRBJ1-3, with D possibly matching TRBD1 (6 bases). Between the trimmed V and J ends, which lost 5 bases and 0 bases, there was a span of 17 bases. CDR3 length: 17 residues. Germline lookup yields CDR1 SGHAT and CDR2 FQNNGV. The CDR3 loop reads CASSRLGTPNSGNTIYF. As DNA, the CDR3 is TGTGCCAGCAGCCGATTAGGGACACCTAACTCTGGAAACACCATATATTTT.

The chain couples TRBV7-2 to TRBJ2-7; possibly TRBD1 for D (6 bases). Germline CDR1 SGHTA, CDR2 FQGNSA. This CDR3 region has 15 residues. The V gene lost 5 bases and the J gene lost 0 bases, with 14 bases spanning the gap. CDR3 sequence (DNA): TGTGCCAGCAGCCAGGGGCACTACATCTCCTACGAGCAGTACTTC. This sequence encodes CASSQGHYISYEQYF.

This clone was seen once. V is TRBV11-2 and J is TRBJ2-1; unclear D gene. CDR1 and CDR2 from the germline V gene are SGHAT and FQNNGV. The CDR3 has 13 amino acids. Trimming left V 1 base short and J 5 bases short, with 6 bases between. The CDR3 here is CASSLGANNEQFF. CDR3 nucleotides: TGTGCCAGCAGCTTAGGCGCTAACAATGAGCAGTTCTTC.

The chain recombines TRBV30 with TRBJ2-7; 12 bases agree with TRBD2. The CDR3 consists of 15 residues. Germline CDR1 reads GTSNPN; CDR2 reads SVGIG (reference sequence). With 3 bases clipped from V and 7 bases from J, the junction kept 10 bases outside the gene matches. The CDR3 loop reads CAWSWGLAGRGEQYF. CDR3 coding DNA: TGTGCCTGGAGCTGGGGACTAGCGGGCAGGGGGGAGCAGTACTTC.